The 5 T cell receptor beta chains below all came from one sample that was sequenced in a study of cytomegalovirus exposure and HLA in healthy donors. The PCR was carried out with 60 Vbeta primers and 13 Jbeta primers. TCRdb keeps only in-frame clones here, not all; method: immunoSEQ multiplex PCR. This table holds approximately 100,000 clones, 75% found once. Sequencing input: PBMCs. The receptor set was obtained from a middle-aged man in good health and CMV-seronegative.

The CDR3, as DNA: TGCGCCAGCAGCCCGACAGGGGAAAATCAGCCCCAGCATTTT. This sequence encodes CASSPTGENQPQHF. The rearrangement uses TRBV5-1 and TRBJ1-5; 8 positions match TRBD1. Germline trimming cut 4 bases from V and 4 bases from J; bases unmatched to any gene: 4. CDR3 size: 14 residues. Per germline, CDR1 SGHRS and CDR2 YFSETQ.

The J gene is TRBJ1-4, the V gene TRBV28; TRBD1 matches 7 bases. Germline V gene sequence: CDR1 MDHEN, CDR2 SYDVKM. J lost 4 bases, V lost 8 bases, and 4 bases had no gene match. The CDR3 runs 13 residues. CDR3 amino acids: CASSPGGNEKLFF. The CDR3 DNA reads TGTGCCAGCTCCCCAGGGGGTAATGAAAAACTGTTTTTT.

V gene TRBV28 combines with J gene TRBJ1-4; no firm D call. The germline V gene encodes CDR1 MDHEN and CDR2 SYDVKM. V shed 5 bases and J shed 8 bases, with 15 bases lying between them. The CDR3 is made up of 14 amino acids. CDR3 residues: CASSRYGGHEKLFF. CDR3 sequence (DNA): TGTGCCAGCAGTCGCTACGGAGGGCACGAAAAACTGTTTTTT.

The chain uses TRBV6-5 and TRBJ1-4; no definite D call. CDR3 size: 14 residues. Trimming took off 6 bases at V and 3 bases at J, with 11 bases between the two ends. Germline-derived CDR1 and CDR2 are MNHEY and SVGAGI. For the CDR3, the DNA is TGTGCCAGCAGGCGATTGCAGGCTAATGAAAAACTGTTTTTT. It encodes CASRRLQANEKLFF.

This rearrangement joins TRBV30 to TRBJ1-5, with D perhaps TRBD1 (5 bases). CDR3 length equals 15 residues. Trimming shortened V by 2 bases and J by 2 bases, and 13 bases separated the two germline ends. Germline values: CDR1 GTSNPN, CDR2 SVGIG (reference sequence). The CDR3 loop reads CAWSLGVTRNQPQHF. The CDR3 coding sequence is TGTGCCTGGAGTTTAGGGGTTACCCGCAATCAGCCCCAGCATTTT.